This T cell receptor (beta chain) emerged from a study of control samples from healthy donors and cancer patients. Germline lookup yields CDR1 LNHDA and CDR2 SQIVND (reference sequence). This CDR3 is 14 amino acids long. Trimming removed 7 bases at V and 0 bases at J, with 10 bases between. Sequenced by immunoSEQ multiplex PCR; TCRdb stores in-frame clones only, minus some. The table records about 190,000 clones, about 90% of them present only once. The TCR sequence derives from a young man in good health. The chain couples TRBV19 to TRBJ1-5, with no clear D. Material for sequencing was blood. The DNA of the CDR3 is TGTGCCAGTACTGGCGGATATAGCAATCAGCCCCAGCATTTT. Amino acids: CASTGGYSNQPQHF.